Here is one TCR beta chain with its context. Germline V CDR1 and CDR2: GTSNPN, SVGIG (reference sequence). This CDR3 is built from 15 residues. Trimming took off 2 bases at V and 0 bases at J, with 11 bases between the two ends. This record belongs to a study of blood T cell repertoires in COVID-19. Across the whole study: COVID-19 samples from acute and convalescent phases originated in the United States, Italy and Spain. T cells, B-cell-depleted T cells, or PBMCs supplied cDNA or gDNA.

Original analysis: Amplifying reference gene primers gave estimates of nucleated cell counts. TCRdb's copy holds only in-frame clones and misses some; the assay was immunoSEQ multiplex PCR. V and J calls plus clone size are reproduced from that table; the DNA served to infer D and trimming. This sample yields about 410,000 clones, of which 70% to 90% are seen a single time; more than 1.4% belongs to the top ten. V is TRBV30 and J is TRBJ1-3; TRBD1 might be the D (6 bases). Sequencing was carried out using peripheral blood. The receptor was isolated from a woman aged 25 to 39 with active or convalescent COVID-19. The CDR3 here is CAWSTTGISGNTIYF. The CDR3 region has the DNA TGTGCCTGGAGTACTACAGGGATCTCTGGAAACACCATATATTTT.